This TCR beta chain was documented in a study of T cell repertoires in cytomegalovirus infection. General study results and limits: HLA-C-restricted CMV-specific TCR beta clonotypes were dominant in the ex vivo response.

TCRdb re-called the reads with MiXCR, one entry per CDR3 protein. The sample contains roughly 300,000 distinct CDR3 sequences, around 9.5% of which appear only once. This clonotype was seen a handful of times. Its specificity is not known. The sequence was collected from a human donor in good health (CMV status not recorded). Some clones in this sample may be carry-over from other donors' samples. The sample was PBMCs.

As DNA, the CDR3 is TGCGCCAGCAGCCCCCAAACGAGATTTGACACTGAAGCTTTCTTT. Protein product: CASSPQTRFDTEAFF. V and J are TRBV5-1 and TRBJ1-1; D gene unclear. The length of the CDR3 is 15 residues. The germline CDR1 and CDR2 sequences are SGHRS and YFSETQ. Trimming cost V 4 bases and J 3 bases, with 16 bases left between them.